This T cell receptor (beta chain) was documented in a study of cytomegalovirus exposure and HLA in healthy donors. The PCR employed 60 Vbeta primers together with 13 Jbeta primers. Some clones are missing from TCRdb's copy, which holds only in-frame ones; the method was immunoSEQ multiplex PCR. The sample has roughly 65,000 clones; 60% to 70% are singletons. Germline CDR1 SEHNR, CDR2 FQNEAQ (reference sequence). The CDR3 has 17 amino acids. Trimming took 1 base from V and 7 from J, leaving 19 bases between them. Remarks on this clone: Its antigen remains unidentified.

Study-wide points: Presence/absence analyses took donor sequencing depth as roughly uniform. In vitro confirmation showed three CMV-associated chains to be CMV antigen specific.

Source material: PBMCs. This receptor was taken from a man aged 35 to 55 in good health and CMV-seropositive. V usage is TRBV7-9 and J usage is TRBJ1-4; D is unclear. The CDR3 DNA reads TGTGCCAGCAGCTTAGATCGGGATACGGGGAAGGGTGAAAAACTGTTTTTT. It yields the protein CASSLDRDTGKGEKLFF. The full variable domain, in which reference TRBV7-9 and TRBJ1-4 provide the parts outside the CDR3, is DTGVSQNPRHKITKRGQNVTFRCDPISEHNRLYWYRQTLGQGPEFLTYFQNEAQLEKSRLLSDRFSAERPKGSFSTLEIQRTEQGDSAMYLCASSLDRDTGKGEKLFFGSGTQLSVL.